The rows below give T cell receptor beta chains drawn from one sample of a study of T-cell reconstitution after alpha-beta-depleted transplantation in children. TCRdb recomputed calls from the PCR reads with MiXCR, one row per CDR3 protein. The data hold 600,000 to 800,000 distinct CDR3 sequences, with about 12% observed a single time. This material consisted of PBMCs, taken before TCRalphabeta/CD19-depleted stem cell transplant. The receptors come from a girl aged 2 to 9 with congenital amegakaryocytic thrombocytopenia, due to receive a stem cell transplant. The CDR3 runs from the conserved cysteine through the conserved F or W. The order of the fields is V gene, clone size, D gene, J gene, CDR3 protein, CDR3 DNA. A D gene is named only where the DNA matches it firmly. Clone size appears in some rows only: once, few, many, or a class for an expanded clone.

V gene: TRBV20-1
clone size: many
D gene: .
J gene: TRBJ1-1
CDR3 protein: CSALITETSTEAFF
CDR3 DNA: TGCAGTGCTCTGATTACAGAGACGAGCACTGAAGCTTTCTTT

V gene: TRBV5-1
clone size: many
D gene: TRBD2
J gene: TRBJ2-2
CDR3 protein: CASGLAGGTGELFF
CDR3 DNA: TGCGCCAGCGGACTAGCGGGAGGCACCGGGGAGCTGTTTTTT

V gene: TRBV20-1
clone size: many
D gene: .
J gene: TRBJ2-5
CDR3 protein: CSARSGAIQETQYF
CDR3 DNA: TGCAGTGCTAGATCCGGGGCGATTCAAGAGACCCAGTACTTC

V gene: TRBV10-3
clone size: many
D gene: .
J gene: TRBJ2-1
CDR3 protein: CAISALSYNEQFF
CDR3 DNA: TGTGCCATCAGTGCTCTTTCCTACAATGAGCAGTTCTTC

V gene: TRBV10-3
clone size: many
D gene: TRBD2
J gene: TRBJ2-3
CDR3 protein: CAIRPGGPTDTQYF
CDR3 DNA: TGTGCCATCAGACCGGGAGGGCCAACAGATACGCAGTATTTT

V gene: TRBV5-1
clone size: few
D gene: .
J gene: TRBJ2-1
CDR3 protein: CASTLGSSISYNEQFF
CDR3 DNA: TGCGCCAGCACCCTAGGGAGCTCCATTTCCTACAATGAGCAGTTCTTC

V gene: TRBV4-1
clone size: few
D gene: .
J gene: TRBJ2-1
CDR3 protein: CASSQVSDPYNEQFF
CDR3 DNA: TGCGCCAGCAGCCAAGTTTCGGACCCCTACAATGAGCAGTTCTTC

V gene: TRBV20-1
clone size: many
D gene: .
J gene: TRBJ2-1
CDR3 protein: CSASKEWGDEQFF
CDR3 DNA: TGCAGTGCTAGCAAGGAGTGGGGCGATGAGCAGTTCTTC

V gene: TRBV20-1
clone size: few
D gene: .
J gene: TRBJ2-7
CDR3 protein: CSASTFGAAVGEQYF
CDR3 DNA: TGCAGTGCTAGCACGTTCGGGGCCGCCGTGGGCGAGCAGTACTTC

V gene: TRBV9
clone size: .
D gene: .
J gene: TRBJ1-1
CDR3 protein: CASSDTGGMNTEAFF
CDR3 DNA: TGTGCCAGCAGCGATACCGGGGGCATGAACACTGAAGCTTTCTTT

V gene: TRBV5-6
clone size: many
D gene: TRBD1
J gene: TRBJ2-1
CDR3 protein: CASSFVRTGINEQFF
CDR3 DNA: TGTGCCAGCAGCTTTGTCCGGACAGGGATCAATGAGCAGTTCTTC

V gene: TRBV12-5
clone size: many
D gene: .
J gene: TRBJ2-7
CDR3 protein: CASGFATAEYNEQYF
CDR3 DNA: TGTGCTAGTGGTTTTGCTACGGCGGAATATAACGAGCAGTACTTC

V gene: TRBV7-9
clone size: many
D gene: .
J gene: TRBJ1-1
CDR3 protein: CASSTDPWEAFF
CDR3 DNA: TGTGCCAGCAGCACGGACCCTTGGGAAGCTTTCTTT

V gene: TRBV6-6
clone size: few
D gene: TRBD1
J gene: TRBJ1-2
CDR3 protein: CASSRTGNGYTF
CDR3 DNA: TGTGCCAGCAGTCGGACAGGGAATGGCTACACCTTC

V gene: TRBV27
clone size: .
D gene: TRBD2
J gene: TRBJ2-3
CDR3 protein: CASSATLAASTDTQYF
CDR3 DNA: TGTGCCAGCAGCGCTACTCTAGCGGCCAGCACAGATACGCAGTATTTT

V gene: TRBV20-1
clone size: many
D gene: .
J gene: TRBJ2-1
CDR3 protein: CSARDSHSYNEQFF
CDR3 DNA: TGCAGTGCTAGAGACTCACACTCCTACAATGAGCAGTTCTTC

V gene: TRBV7-8
clone size: many
D gene: .
J gene: TRBJ2-3
CDR3 protein: CASSSSRRRTDTQYF
CDR3 DNA: TGTGCCAGCAGCTCAAGTCGTCGGAGGACAGATACGCAGTATTTT

V gene: TRBV20-1
clone size: many
D gene: .
J gene: TRBJ2-4
CDR3 protein: CSADPDDIQYF
CDR3 DNA: TGCAGTGCAGATCCCGACGACATTCAGTACTTC

V gene: TRBV6-2/TRBV6-3
clone size: few
D gene: TRBD2
J gene: TRBJ2-1
CDR3 protein: CASTRAGPAVAFF
CDR3 DNA: TGTGCCAGCACTCGAGCGGGACCCGCTGTAGCGTTCTTC

V gene: TRBV15
clone size: many
D gene: .
J gene: TRBJ1-4
CDR3 protein: CATSRTDGNEKLFF
CDR3 DNA: TGTGCCACCAGCAGGACGGACGGTAATGAAAAACTGTTTTTT

V gene: TRBV15
clone size: .
D gene: TRBD1
J gene: TRBJ1-4
CDR3 protein: CATSRGPSRGIVEKLFF
CDR3 DNA: TGTGCCACCAGCAGAGGCCCATCCAGGGGGATAGTTGAAAAACTGTTTTTT

V gene: TRBV6-5
clone size: .
D gene: .
J gene: TRBJ2-3
CDR3 protein: CASSYSVGGPIITDTQYF
CDR3 DNA: TGTGCCAGCAGTTACTCAGTAGGAGGACCGATAATCACAGATACGCAGTATTTT

V gene: TRBV7-8
clone size: few
D gene: .
J gene: TRBJ2-2
CDR3 protein: CASSLEVVRGRDTGELFF
CDR3 DNA: TGTGCCAGCAGCTTAGAGGTTGTCAGGGGTCGGGACACCGGGGAGCTGTTTTTT

V gene: TRBV10-1
clone size: many
D gene: .
J gene: TRBJ2-1
CDR3 protein: CASSEVADNEQFF
CDR3 DNA: TGCGCCAGCAGTGAGGTAGCCGACAATGAGCAGTTCTTC

V gene: TRBV7-9
clone size: .
D gene: TRBD1
J gene: TRBJ2-1
CDR3 protein: CASSSTIDRVGNEQFF
CDR3 DNA: TGTGCCAGCAGCTCGACAATCGACAGGGTTGGTAATGAGCAGTTCTTC

V gene: TRBV5-4
clone size: once
D gene: .
J gene: TRBJ2-5
CDR3 protein: CASSSPLLEEETQYF
CDR3 DNA: TGTGCCAGCAGTTCGCCTTTACTAGAGGAAGAGACCCAGTACTTC

V gene: TRBV5-1
clone size: few
D gene: .
J gene: TRBJ2-5
CDR3 protein: CASSLWALTETQYF
CDR3 DNA: TGCGCCAGCAGCTTGTGGGCGTTAACGGAGACCCAGTACTTC

V gene: TRBV28
clone size: .
D gene: TRBD1
J gene: TRBJ1-2
CDR3 protein: CASRLQGDAGYTF
CDR3 DNA: TGTGCCAGCAGACTACAGGGGGATGCTGGCTACACCTTC

V gene: TRBV20-1
clone size: few
D gene: TRBD2
J gene: TRBJ2-5
CDR3 protein: CSARYLAGGNMMETQYF
CDR3 DNA: TGCAGTGCTAGATACCTAGCGGGAGGCAACATGATGGAGACCCAGTACTTC

V gene: TRBV20-1
clone size: .
D gene: .
J gene: TRBJ2-1
CDR3 protein: CSATQASYNEQFF
CDR3 DNA: TGCAGTGCCACCCAAGCCTCCTACAATGAGCAGTTCTTC

V gene: TRBV6-1
clone size: many
D gene: .
J gene: TRBJ1-2
CDR3 protein: CASSEDWGIYGYTF
CDR3 DNA: TGTGCCAGCAGTGAAGATTGGGGGATCTATGGCTACACCTTC

V gene: TRBV20-1
clone size: few
D gene: TRBD2
J gene: TRBJ2-5
CDR3 protein: CSTRRASGRETQYF
CDR3 DNA: TGCAGTACTCGCCGGGCTAGCGGGAGGGAGACCCAGTACTTC

V gene: TRBV2
clone size: .
D gene: .
J gene: TRBJ2-3
CDR3 protein: CASKSTALTDTQYF
CDR3 DNA: TGTGCCAGCAAATCGACAGCCCTCACAGATACGCAGTATTTT

V gene: TRBV7-9
clone size: many
D gene: .
J gene: TRBJ2-7
CDR3 protein: CASSPAFSYEQYF
CDR3 DNA: TGTGCCAGCAGCCCGGCTTTCTCCTACGAGCAGTACTTC

V gene: TRBV29-1
clone size: few
D gene: .
J gene: TRBJ2-5
CDR3 protein: CSVDTGLGPETQYF
CDR3 DNA: TGCAGCGTAGACACCGGACTCGGGCCGGAGACCCAGTACTTC

V gene: TRBV14
clone size: few
D gene: .
J gene: TRBJ2-7
CDR3 protein: CASSQDHDFREQYF
CDR3 DNA: TGTGCCAGCAGCCAAGATCACGATTTTAGAGAGCAGTACTTC

V gene: TRBV5-1
clone size: many
D gene: .
J gene: TRBJ2-7
CDR3 protein: CASSSDYEQYF
CDR3 DNA: TGCGCCAGCAGCTCCGACTACGAGCAGTACTTC

V gene: TRBV20-1
clone size: many
D gene: TRBD2
J gene: TRBJ2-1
CDR3 protein: CSARDRSGIHEQFF
CDR3 DNA: TGCAGTGCTAGAGATCGAAGCGGGATTCATGAGCAGTTCTTC

V gene: TRBV10-2
clone size: many
D gene: .
J gene: TRBJ2-5
CDR3 protein: CASSDEVTQYF
CDR3 DNA: TGCGCCAGCAGTGATGAGGTGACCCAGTACTTC

V gene: TRBV20-1
clone size: once
D gene: .
J gene: TRBJ2-6
CDR3 protein: CSARDRAHSGADVLTF
CDR3 DNA: TGCAGTGCTAGAGACAGGGCGCACTCTGGGGCCGACGTCCTGACTTTC

V gene: TRBV6-1
clone size: many
D gene: .
J gene: TRBJ2-1
CDR3 protein: CASSRGSYYNEQFF
CDR3 DNA: TGTGCCAGCAGCCGGGGTTCTTACTACAATGAGCAGTTCTTC

V gene: TRBV5-1
clone size: many
D gene: .
J gene: TRBJ1-2
CDR3 protein: CASSLDPGARGSLTF
CDR3 DNA: TGCGCCAGCAGCTTGGATCCCGGGGCCCGAGGTTCCCTCACCTTC

V gene: TRBV12-3/TRBV12-4
clone size: many
D gene: TRBD1
J gene: TRBJ1-1
CDR3 protein: CASNFGQGGSRTEAFF
CDR3 DNA: TGTGCCAGCAATTTCGGACAGGGTGGATCGAGGACTGAAGCTTTCTTT

V gene: TRBV5-1
clone size: few
D gene: .
J gene: TRBJ2-4
CDR3 protein: CASSNGGWSKNIQYF
CDR3 DNA: TGCGCCAGCAGCAACGGCGGGTGGTCCAAAAACATTCAGTACTTC

V gene: TRBV7-9
clone size: few
D gene: .
J gene: TRBJ2-3
CDR3 protein: CASSPPRTQGFTDTQYF
CDR3 DNA: TGTGCCAGCAGCCCCCCGAGGACACAGGGTTTCACAGATACGCAGTATTTT